This T cell receptor (beta chain) was captured in a study of blood T cells in healthy people across ages. Overall study findings and caveats: A strong correlation between TCR beta diversity and naive T cell percentage was seen.

This clonotype came up a few times. The antigen is undetermined. The second PCR ran about 6 to 12 cycles with a sample-barcoded 5' primer and J-beta primers. TCRdb re-derived calls from the 5' RACE reads in MiXCR, one entry per CDR3 protein. The repertoire consists of approximately 780,000 distinct CDR3 sequences, with about a quarter occurring once and the leading ten covering around 3%. This same sample was also part of a study on T cells of mothers and their children.

This sequence was found in a boy aged 5-17 years in good health. Specimen: blood.

In DNA, the CDR3 is TGCAGCGTTGAAGATCACAGGGTCTACGAGCAGTACTTC. Translating gives CSVEDHRVYEQYF. This sequence joins TRBV29-1 and TRBJ2-7; D is perhaps TRBD1 (6 bases). The ends were cut back, 0 bases at V and 3 bases at J, with 9 bases in the middle. This CDR3 has 13 residues. CDR1 and CDR2 (germline): SQVTM, ANQGSEA.